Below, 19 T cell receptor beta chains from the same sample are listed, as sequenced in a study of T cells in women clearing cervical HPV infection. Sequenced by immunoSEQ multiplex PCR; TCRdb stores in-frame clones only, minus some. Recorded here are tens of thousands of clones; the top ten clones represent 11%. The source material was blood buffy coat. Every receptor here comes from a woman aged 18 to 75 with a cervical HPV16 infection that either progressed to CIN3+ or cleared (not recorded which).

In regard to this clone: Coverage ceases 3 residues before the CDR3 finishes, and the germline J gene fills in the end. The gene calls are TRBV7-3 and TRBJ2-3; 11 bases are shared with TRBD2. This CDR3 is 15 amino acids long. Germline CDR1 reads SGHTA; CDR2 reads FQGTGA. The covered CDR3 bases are TGTGCCAGCAGCATACTAGCGGGAGACCAAGAGACG. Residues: CASSILAGDQET. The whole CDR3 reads CASSILAGDQETQYF.

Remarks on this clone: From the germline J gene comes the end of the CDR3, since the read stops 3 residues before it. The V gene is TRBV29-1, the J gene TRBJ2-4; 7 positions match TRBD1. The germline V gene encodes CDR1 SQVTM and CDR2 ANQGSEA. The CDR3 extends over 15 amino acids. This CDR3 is CSVDKTPGTAYGQYF. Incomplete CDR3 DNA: TGCAGCGTCGACAAAACCCCCGGGACAGCATATGGT. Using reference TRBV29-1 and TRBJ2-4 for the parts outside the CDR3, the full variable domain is SAVISQKPSRDICQRGTSLTIQCQVDSQVTMMFWYRQQPGQSLTLIATANQGSEATYESGFVIDKFPISRPNLTFSTLTVSNMSPEDSSIYLCSVDKTPGTAYGQYFGAGTRLSVL.

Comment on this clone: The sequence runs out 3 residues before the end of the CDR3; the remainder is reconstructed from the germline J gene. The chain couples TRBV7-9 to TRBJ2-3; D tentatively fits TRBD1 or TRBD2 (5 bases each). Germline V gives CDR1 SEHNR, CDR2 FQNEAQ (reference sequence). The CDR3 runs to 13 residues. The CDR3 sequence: CASSPVQGETQYF. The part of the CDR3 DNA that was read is TGTGCCAGCAGCCCCGTCCAAGGGGAGACG.

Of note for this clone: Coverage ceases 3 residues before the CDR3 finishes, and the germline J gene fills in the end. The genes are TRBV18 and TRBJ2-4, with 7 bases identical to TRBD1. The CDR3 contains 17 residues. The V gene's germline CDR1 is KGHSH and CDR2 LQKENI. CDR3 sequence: CASSPSELRGGVNGQYF. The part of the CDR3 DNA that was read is TGTGCCAGCTCACCCAGTGAATTAAGAGGGGGCGTGAATGGT.

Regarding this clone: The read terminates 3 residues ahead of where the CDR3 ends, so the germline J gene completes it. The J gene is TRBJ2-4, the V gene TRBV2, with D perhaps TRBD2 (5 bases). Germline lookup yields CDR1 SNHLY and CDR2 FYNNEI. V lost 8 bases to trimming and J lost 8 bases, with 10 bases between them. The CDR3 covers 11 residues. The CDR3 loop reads CASSLGDIQYF. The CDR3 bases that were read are TGTGCCAGCTCACTCGGGGACATT.

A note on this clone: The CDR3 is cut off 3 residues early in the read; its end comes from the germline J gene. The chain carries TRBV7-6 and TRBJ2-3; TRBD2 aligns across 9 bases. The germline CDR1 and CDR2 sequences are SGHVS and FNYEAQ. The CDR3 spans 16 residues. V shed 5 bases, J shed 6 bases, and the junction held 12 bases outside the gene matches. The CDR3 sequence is CASSPRGSGGGDTQYF. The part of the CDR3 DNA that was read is TGTGCCAGCAGCCCAAGAGGTAGCGGGGGTGGTGATACG.

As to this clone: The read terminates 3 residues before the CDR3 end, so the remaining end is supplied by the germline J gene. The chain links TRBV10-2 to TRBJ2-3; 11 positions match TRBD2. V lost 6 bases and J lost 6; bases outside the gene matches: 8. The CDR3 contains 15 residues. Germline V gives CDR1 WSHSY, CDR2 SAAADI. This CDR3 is CASSWTSGSRDTQYF. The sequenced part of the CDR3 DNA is TGCGCCAGCAGCTGGACTAGCGGGTCCAGGGATACG.

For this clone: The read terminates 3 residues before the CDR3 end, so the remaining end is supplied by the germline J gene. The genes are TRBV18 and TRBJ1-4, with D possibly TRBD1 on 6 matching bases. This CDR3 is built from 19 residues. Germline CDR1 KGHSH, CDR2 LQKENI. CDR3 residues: CASSPRVGGTSLGANVLFF. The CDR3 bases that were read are TGTGCCAGCTCCCCTAGGGTAGGGGGTACTTCTCTTGGGGCCAACGTA.

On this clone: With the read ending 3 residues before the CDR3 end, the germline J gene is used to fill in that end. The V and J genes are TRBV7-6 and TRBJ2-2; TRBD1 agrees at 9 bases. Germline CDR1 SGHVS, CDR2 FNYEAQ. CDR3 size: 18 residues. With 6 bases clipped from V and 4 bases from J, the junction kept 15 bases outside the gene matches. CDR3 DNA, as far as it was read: TGTGCCAGCAGTCCCAGAGGGACAGGGCCCGGGGGCACCGGGGAG. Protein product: CASSPRGTGPGGTGE. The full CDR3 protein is CASSPRGTGPGGTGELFF.

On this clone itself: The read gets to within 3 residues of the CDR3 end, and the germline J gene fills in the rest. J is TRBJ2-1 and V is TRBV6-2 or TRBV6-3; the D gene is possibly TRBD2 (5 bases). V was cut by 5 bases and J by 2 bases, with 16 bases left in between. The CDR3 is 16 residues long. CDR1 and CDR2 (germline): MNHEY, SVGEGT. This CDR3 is CASSQPGSPTYNEQFF. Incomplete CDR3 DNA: TGTGCCAGCAGTCAACCGGGGTCCCCAACCTACAATGAG.

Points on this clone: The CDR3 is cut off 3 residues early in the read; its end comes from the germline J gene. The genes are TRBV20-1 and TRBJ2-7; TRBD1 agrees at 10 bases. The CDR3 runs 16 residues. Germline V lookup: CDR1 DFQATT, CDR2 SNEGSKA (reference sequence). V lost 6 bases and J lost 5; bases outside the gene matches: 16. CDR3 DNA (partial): TGCAGTGCAAAGAAGTCCCACGGACAGGGGGGCGACGAG. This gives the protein CSAKKSHGQGGDE. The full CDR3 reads CSAKKSHGQGGDEQYF.

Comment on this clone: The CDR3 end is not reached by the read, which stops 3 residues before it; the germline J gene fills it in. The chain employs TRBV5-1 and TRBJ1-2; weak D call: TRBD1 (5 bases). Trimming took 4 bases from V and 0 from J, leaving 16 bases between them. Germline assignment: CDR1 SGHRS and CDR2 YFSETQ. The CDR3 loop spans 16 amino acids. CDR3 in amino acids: CASSRGVGRTNYGYTF. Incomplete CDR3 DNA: TGCGCCAGCAGCCGGGGGGTGGGTCGGACTAACTATGGC. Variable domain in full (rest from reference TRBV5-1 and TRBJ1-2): KAGVTQTPRYLIKTRGQQVTLSCSPISGHRSVSWYQQTPGQGLQFLFEYFSETQRNKGNFPGRFSGRQFSNSRSEMNVSTLELGDSALYLCASSRGVGRTNYGYTFGSGTRLTVV.

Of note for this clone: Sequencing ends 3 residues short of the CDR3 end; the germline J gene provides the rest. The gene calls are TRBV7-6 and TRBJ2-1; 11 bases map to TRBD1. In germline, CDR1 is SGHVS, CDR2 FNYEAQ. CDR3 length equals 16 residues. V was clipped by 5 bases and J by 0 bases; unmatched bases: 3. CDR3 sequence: CASSRDRGSSYNEQFF. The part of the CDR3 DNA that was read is TGTGCCAGCAGCCGGGACAGGGGGAGCTCCTACAATGAG.

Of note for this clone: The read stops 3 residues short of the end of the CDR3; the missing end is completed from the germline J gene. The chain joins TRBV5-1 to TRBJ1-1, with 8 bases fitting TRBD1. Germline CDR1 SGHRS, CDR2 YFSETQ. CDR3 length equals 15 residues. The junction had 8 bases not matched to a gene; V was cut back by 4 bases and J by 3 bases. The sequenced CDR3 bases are TGCGCCAGCAGCACGACAGGGGTCGGGGACACTGAA. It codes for CASSTTGVGDTE. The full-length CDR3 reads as CASSTTGVGDTEAFF.

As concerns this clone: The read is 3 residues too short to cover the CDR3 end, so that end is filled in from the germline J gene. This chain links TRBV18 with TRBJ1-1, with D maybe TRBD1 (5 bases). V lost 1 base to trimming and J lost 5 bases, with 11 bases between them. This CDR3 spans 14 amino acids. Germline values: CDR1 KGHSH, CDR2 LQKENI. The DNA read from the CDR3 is TGTGCCAGCTCACCACAAAAAGGGGCGACTGAA. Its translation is CASSPQKGATE. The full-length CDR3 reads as CASSPQKGATEAFF.

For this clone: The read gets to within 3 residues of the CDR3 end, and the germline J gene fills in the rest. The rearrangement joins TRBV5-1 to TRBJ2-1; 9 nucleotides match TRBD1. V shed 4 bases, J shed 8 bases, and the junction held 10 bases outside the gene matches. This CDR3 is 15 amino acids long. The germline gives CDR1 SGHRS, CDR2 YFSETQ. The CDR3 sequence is CASSRLTGGGDEQFF. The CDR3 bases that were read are TGCGCCAGCAGCAGACTGACAGGGGGTGGTGATGAG.

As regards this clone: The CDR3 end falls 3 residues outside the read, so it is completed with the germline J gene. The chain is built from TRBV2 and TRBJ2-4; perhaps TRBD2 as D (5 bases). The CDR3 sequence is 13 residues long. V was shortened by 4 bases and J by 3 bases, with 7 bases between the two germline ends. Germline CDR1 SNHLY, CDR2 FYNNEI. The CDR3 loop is CASSASGKNIQYF. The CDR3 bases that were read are TGTGCCAGCAGTGCAAGCGGCAAAAACATT. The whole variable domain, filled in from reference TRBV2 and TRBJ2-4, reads EPEVTQTPSHQVTQMGQEVILRCVPISNHLYFYWYRQILGQKVEFLVSFYNNEISEKSEIFDDQFSVERPDGSNFTLKIRSTKLEDSAMYFCASSASGKNIQYFGAGTRLSVL.

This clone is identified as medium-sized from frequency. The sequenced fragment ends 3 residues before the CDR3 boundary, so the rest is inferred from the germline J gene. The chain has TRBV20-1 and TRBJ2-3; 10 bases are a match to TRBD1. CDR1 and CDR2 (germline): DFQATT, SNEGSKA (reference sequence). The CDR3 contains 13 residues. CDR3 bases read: TGCAGTGCTCGTCCCGGGACAGGGGAGGCG. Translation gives CSARPGTGEA. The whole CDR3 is CSARPGTGEAQYF.

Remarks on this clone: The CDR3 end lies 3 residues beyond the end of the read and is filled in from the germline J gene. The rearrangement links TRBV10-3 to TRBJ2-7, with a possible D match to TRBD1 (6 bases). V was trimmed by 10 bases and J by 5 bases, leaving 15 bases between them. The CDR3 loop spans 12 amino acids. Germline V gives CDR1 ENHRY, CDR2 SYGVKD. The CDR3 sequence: CATRDTLNEQYF. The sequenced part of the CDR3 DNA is TGTGCCACCCGGGACACTTTGAACGAG.